The present TCR beta chain was sequenced within a study of T cells in women clearing cervical HPV infection. Study background: HLA type could not be excluded as a confounder. Study-wide results and caveats: Associations may precede or follow infection; HPV-specific or memory T cells were not isolated.

Dot-blot hybridization genotyped cervical HPV amplified with MY09/MY11 PCR. Turning to this clone: The antigen remains unidentified. The sequenced fragment ends 3 residues before the CDR3 boundary, so the rest is inferred from the germline J gene.

The assay was immunoSEQ multiplex PCR, and TCRdb's table has in-frame clones only and misses some. Here the sample table reports tens of thousands of clones. V was cut by 5 bases and J by 3 bases, with 6 bases left in between. Germline V lookup: CDR1 SGHNT, CDR2 YYREEE (reference sequence). This CDR3 is 12 amino acids long. This chain uses TRBV5-4 with TRBJ2-1, with a possible D match to TRBD2 (5 bases). The receptor's source is a woman aged 18 to 69 with a cervical HPV16 infection that either progressed to CIN3+ or cleared (not recorded which). Material for sequencing was blood buffy coat. The CDR3 loop reads CASREGYNEQFF. The sequenced part of the CDR3 DNA is TGTGCCAGCAGAGAGGGCTACAATGAG.